This T cell receptor beta chain was retrieved from a study of cytomegalovirus exposure and HLA in healthy donors. The PCR used 60 Vbeta and 13 Jbeta primers. Produced via immunoSEQ multiplex PCR; TCRdb's table is partial and in-frame only. The profile shows around 170,000 clones, roughly 77% of them singletons. From germline, CDR1 is SGHRS and CDR2 YFSETQ. The CDR3 is 15 residues long. The V segment lost 4 bases and the J segment 8 bases; nucleotides outside the gene matches: 8. The rearrangement joins TRBV5-1 to TRBJ1-6; 8 positions match TRBD1. The receptor comes from a woman between 25 and 40 years old in good health and CMV-seropositive. The sequencing input was PBMCs. CDR3 DNA: TGCGCCAGCAGCCGTTCAGGGGGCGCGGATTCACCCCTCCACTTT. Translating gives CASSRSGGADSPLHF.